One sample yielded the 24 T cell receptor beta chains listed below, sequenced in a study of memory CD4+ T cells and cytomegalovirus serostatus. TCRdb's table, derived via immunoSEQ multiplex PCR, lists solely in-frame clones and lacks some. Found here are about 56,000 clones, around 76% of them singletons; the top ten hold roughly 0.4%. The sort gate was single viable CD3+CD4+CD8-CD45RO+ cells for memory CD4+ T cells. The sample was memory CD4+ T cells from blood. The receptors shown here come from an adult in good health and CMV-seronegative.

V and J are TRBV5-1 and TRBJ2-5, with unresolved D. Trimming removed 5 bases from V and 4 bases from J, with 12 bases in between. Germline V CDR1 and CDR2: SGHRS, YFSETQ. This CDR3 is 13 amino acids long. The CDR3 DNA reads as TGCGCCAGCAGGTCTCCCAGCTTAGAGACCCAGTACTTC. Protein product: CASRSPSLETQYF.

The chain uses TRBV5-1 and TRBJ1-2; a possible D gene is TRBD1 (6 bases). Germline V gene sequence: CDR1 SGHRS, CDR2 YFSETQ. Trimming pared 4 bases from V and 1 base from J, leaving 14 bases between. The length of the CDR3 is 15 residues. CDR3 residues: CASSPEGGRNYGYTF. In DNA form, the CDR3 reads TGCGCCAGCAGCCCGGAGGGGGGCCGTAACTATGGCTACACCTTC.

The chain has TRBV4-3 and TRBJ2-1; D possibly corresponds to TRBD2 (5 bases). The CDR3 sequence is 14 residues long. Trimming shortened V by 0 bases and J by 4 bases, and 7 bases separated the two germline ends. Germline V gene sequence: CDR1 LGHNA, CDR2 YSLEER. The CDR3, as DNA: TGCGCCAGCAGCCAAGAACCGGGGTACAATGAGCAGTTCTTC. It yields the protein CASSQEPGYNEQFF.

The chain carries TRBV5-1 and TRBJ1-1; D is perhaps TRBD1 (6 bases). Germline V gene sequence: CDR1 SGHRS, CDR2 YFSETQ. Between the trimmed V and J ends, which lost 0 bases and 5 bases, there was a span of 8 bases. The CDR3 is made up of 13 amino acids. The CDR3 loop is CASSLDRETEAFF. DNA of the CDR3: TGCGCCAGCAGCTTGGACAGGGAGACTGAAGCTTTCTTT.

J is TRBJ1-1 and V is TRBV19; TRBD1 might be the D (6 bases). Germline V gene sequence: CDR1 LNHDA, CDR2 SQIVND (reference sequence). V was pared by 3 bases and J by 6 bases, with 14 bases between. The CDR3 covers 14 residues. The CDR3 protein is CASSMSGVASEAFF. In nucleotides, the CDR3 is TGTGCCAGTAGTATGTCAGGGGTCGCCTCTGAAGCTTTCTTT.

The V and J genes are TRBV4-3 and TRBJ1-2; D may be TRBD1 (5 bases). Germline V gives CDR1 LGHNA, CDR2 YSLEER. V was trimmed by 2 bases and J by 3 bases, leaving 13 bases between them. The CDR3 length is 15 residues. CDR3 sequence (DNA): TGCGCCAGCAGCCAAAAGGACGGAGGGGACTATGGCTACACCTTC. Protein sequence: CASSQKDGGDYGYTF.

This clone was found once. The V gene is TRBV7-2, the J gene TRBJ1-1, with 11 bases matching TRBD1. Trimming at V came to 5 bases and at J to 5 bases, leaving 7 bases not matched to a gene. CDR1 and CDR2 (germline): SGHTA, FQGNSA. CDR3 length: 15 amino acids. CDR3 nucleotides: TGTGCCAGCAGCCCCCAGGGGACAGGGGGAACTGAAGCTTTCTTT. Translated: CASSPQGTGGTEAFF.

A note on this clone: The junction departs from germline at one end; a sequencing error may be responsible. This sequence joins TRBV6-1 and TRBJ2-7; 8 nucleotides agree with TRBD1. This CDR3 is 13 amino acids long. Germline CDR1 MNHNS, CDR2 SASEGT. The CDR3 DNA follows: TGTGCCAGCAGCCTAAATGGGGGGACAGGTTTGGGCTTC. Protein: CASSLNGGTGLGF.

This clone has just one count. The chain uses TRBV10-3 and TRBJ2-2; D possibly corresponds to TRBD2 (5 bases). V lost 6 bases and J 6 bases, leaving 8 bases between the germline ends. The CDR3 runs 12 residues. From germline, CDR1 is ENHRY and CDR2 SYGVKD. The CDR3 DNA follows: TGTGCCATCAGAGAAGCGGCCGGGGAGCTGTTTTTT. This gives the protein CAIREAAGELFF.

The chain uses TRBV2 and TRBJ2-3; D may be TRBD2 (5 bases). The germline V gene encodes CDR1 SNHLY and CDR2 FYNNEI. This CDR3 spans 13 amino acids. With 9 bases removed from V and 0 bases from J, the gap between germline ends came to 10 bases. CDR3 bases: TGTGCCAGTAGACGGACTAGCACAGATACGCAGTATTTT. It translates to CASRRTSTDTQYF.

CDR3 sequence: CASSGEDYPNSPLHF. The DNA of the CDR3 is TGTGCCAGCAGTGGGGAGGATTACCCTAATTCACCCCTCCACTTT. The chain has TRBV2 and TRBJ1-6; unclear D gene. Deletions cut 4 bases from V and 6 bases from J, with 13 bases between. The CDR3 consists of 15 residues. CDR1 SNHLY and CDR2 FYNNEI come from the germline V gene.

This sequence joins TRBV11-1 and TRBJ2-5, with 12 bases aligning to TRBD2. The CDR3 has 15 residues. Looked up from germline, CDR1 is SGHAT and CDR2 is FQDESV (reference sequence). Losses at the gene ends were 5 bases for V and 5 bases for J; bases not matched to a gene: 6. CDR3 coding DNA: TGTGCCAGCAGCCTCCTAGCGGGGGGGGAGGAGACCCAGTACTTC. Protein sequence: CASSLLAGGEETQYF.

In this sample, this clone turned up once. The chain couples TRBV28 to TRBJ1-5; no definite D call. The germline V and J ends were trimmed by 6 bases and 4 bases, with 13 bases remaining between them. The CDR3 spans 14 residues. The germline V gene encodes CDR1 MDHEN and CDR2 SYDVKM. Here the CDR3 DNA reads TGTGCCAGCAGCCGATCGGGCGGAAATCAGCCCCAGCATTTT. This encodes CASSRSGGNQPQHF.

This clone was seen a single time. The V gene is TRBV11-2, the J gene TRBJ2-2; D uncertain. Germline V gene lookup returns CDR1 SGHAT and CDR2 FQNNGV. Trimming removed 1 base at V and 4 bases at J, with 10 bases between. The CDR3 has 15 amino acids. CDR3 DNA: TGTGCCAGCAGCTTAGCCCCTAAGCCCACCGGGGAGCTGTTTTTT. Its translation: CASSLAPKPTGELFF.

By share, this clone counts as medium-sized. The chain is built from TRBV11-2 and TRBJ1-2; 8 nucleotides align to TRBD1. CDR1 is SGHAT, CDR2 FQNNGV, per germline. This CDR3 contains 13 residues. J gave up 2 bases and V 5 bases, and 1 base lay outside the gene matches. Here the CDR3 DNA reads TGTGCCAGCAGCCGACAGGGGAACTATGGCTACACCTTC. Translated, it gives CASSRQGNYGYTF.

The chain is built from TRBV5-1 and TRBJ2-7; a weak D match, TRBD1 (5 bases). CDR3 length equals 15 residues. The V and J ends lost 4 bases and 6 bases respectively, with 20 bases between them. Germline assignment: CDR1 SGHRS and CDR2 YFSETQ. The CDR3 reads CASSARKGQGLEQYF. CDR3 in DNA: TGCGCCAGCAGCGCCCGAAAGGGGCAGGGCCTCGAGCAGTACTTC.

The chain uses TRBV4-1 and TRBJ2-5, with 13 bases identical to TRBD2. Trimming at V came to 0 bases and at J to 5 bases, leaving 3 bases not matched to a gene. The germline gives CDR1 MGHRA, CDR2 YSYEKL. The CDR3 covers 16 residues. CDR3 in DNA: TGCGCCAGCAGCCAAGAGGGACTAGCGGGGAAGGAGACCCAGTACTTC. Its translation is CASSQEGLAGKETQYF.

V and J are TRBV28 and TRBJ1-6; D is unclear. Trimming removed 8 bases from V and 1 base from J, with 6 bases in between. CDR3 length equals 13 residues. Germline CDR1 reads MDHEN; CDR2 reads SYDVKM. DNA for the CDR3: TGTGCCAGCGGACGGTCCTATAATTCACCCCTCCACTTT. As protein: CASGRSYNSPLHF.

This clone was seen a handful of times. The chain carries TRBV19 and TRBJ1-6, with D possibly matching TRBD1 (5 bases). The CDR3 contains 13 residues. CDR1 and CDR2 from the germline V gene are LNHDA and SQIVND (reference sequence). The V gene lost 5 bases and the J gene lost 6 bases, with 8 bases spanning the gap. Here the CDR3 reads CASSAQGNSPLHF. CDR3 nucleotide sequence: TGTGCCAGTAGTGCCCAGGGTAATTCACCCCTCCACTTT.

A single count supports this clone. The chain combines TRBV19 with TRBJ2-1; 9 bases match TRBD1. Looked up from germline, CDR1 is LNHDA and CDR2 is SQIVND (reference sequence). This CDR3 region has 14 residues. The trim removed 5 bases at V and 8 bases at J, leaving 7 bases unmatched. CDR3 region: CASSLDRGFYEQFF. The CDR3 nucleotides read TGTGCCAGTAGTTTGGACAGGGGTTTTTATGAGCAGTTCTTC.

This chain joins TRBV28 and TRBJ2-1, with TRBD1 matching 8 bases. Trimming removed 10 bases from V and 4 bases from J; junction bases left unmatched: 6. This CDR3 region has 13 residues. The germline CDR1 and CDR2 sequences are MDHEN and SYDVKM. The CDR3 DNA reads TGTGCCATCGCAGGGGGCGCTTACAATGAGCAGTTCTTC. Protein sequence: CAIAGGAYNEQFF.

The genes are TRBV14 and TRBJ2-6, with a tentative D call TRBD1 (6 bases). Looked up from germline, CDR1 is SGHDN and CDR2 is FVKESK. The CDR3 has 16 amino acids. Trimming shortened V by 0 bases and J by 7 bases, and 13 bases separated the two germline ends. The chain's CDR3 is CASSQETQGRANVLTF. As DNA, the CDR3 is TGTGCCAGCAGCCAAGAAACCCAGGGGAGAGCCAACGTCCTGACTTTC.

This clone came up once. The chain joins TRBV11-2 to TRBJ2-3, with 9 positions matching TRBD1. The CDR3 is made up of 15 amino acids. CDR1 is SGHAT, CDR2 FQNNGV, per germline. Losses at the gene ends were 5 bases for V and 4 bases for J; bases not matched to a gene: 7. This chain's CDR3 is CASSPKRQGADTQYF. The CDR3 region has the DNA TGTGCCAGCAGCCCGAAAAGACAGGGGGCAGATACGCAGTATTTT.

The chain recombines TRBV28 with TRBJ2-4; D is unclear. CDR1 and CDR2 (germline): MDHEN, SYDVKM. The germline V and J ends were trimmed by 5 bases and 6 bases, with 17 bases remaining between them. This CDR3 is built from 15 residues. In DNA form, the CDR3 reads TGTGCCAGCAGTCGCTTCCCCGGGCCGTTAAACATTCAGTACTTC. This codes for CASSRFPGPLNIQYF.